This TCR beta chain came from a study of T cells in Graves' hyperthyroidism and ophthalmopathy. Study-level points and caveats: A model of 13 V-J pairs discriminated ophthalmopathy from stable hyperthyroidism.

This clonotype was seen a handful of times. Its antigen is still unknown. Using RNA transcripts as the source, TCR beta CDR3 regions were amplified. During a first-round RT-PCR of the TCR CDR3, the HTBI primer set was used. Using its own MiXCR run on the multiplex PCR reads, TCRdb lists one record per CDR3 protein. Of around 560,000 distinct CDR3 sequences in the sample, over 15% were seen once. The TCR sequence derives from a woman between 18 and 29 years old with Graves' hyperthyroidism. Sequenced input: blood.

The CDR3 region is CSAREFDREVYGYTF. DNA of the CDR3: TGCAGTGCTAGAGAGTTCGACAGGGAAGTCTATGGCTACACCTTC. The chain combines TRBV20-1 with TRBJ1-2, with 7 bases aligning to TRBD1. The junction had 8 bases not matched to a gene; V was cut back by 0 bases and J by 4 bases. CDR3 length: 15 residues. From germline, CDR1 is DFQATT and CDR2 SNEGSKA (reference sequence).